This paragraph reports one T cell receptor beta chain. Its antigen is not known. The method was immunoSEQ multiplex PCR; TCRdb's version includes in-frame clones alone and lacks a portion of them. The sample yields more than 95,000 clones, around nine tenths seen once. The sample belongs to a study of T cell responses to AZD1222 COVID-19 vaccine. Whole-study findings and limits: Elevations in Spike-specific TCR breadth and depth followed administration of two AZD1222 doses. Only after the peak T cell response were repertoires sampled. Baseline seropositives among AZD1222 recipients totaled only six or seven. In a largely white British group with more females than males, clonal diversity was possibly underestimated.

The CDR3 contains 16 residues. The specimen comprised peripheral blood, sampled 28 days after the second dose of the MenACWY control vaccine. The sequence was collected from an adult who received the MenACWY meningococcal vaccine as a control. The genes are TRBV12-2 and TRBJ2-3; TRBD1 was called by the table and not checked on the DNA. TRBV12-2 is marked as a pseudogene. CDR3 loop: CASRFSGQGRTDTQYF. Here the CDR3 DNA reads TGTGCAAGTCGCTTCTCAGGACAGGGTCGCACAGATACGCAGTATTTT.